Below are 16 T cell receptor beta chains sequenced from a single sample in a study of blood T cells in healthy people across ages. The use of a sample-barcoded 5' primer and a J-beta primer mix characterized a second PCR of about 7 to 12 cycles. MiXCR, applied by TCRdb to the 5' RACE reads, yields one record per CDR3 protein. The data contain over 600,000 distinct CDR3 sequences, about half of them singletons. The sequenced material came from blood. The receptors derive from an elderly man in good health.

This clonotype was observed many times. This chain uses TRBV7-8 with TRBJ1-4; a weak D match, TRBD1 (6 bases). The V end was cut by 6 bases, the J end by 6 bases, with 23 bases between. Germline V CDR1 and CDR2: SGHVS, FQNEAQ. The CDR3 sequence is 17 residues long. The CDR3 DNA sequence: TGTGCCAGCAGTCGCGGAGCTTCAGGGGAGTTTTATGAAAAACTGTTTTTT. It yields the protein CASSRGASGEFYEKLFF.

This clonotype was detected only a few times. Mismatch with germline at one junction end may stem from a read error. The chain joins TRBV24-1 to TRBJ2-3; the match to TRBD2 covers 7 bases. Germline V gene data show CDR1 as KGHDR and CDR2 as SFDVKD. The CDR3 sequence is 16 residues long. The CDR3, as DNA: TGTGCCACCAGTGACTTTAGCGGGCTGAGCACAGGTACGCAGTATTTT. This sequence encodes CATSDFSGLSTGTQYF.

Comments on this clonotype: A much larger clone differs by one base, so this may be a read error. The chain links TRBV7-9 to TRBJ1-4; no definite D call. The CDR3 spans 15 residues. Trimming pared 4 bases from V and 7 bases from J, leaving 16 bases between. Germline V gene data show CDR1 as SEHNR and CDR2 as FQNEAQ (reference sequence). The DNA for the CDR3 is TGTGCCAGCAGCTCGCCCGGGATAGGGTCTGAAAAACTGTTTTTT. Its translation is CASSSPGIGSEKLFF. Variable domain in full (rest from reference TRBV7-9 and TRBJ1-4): DTGVSQNPRHKITKRGQNVTFRCDPISEHNRLYWYRQTLGQGPEFLTYFQNEAQLEKSRLLSDRFSAERPKGSFSTLEIQRTEQGDSAMYLCASSSPGIGSEKLFFGSGTQLSVL.

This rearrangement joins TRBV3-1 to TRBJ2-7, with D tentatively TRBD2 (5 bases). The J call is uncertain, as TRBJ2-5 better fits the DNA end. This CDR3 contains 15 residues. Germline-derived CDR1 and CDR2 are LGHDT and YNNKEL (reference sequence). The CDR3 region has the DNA TGTGCCAGCAGCCAAGAGGTGGGAGTGGCGGAGACCCAGTACTTC. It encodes CASSQEVGVAETQYF.

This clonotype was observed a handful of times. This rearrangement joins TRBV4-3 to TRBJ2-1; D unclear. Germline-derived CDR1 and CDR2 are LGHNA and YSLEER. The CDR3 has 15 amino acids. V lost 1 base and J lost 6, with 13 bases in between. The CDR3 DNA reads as TGCGCCAGCAGCCAAGGAACCTCTGAGACCAATGAGCAGTTCTTC. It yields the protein CASSQGTSETNEQFF.

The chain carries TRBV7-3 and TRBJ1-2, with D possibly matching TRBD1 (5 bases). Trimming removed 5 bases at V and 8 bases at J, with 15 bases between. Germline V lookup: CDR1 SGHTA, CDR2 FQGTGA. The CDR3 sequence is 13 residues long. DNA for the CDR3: TGTGCCAGCAGCGAGGACGCTCGGGGCGGCTACACCTTC. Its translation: CASSEDARGGYTF.

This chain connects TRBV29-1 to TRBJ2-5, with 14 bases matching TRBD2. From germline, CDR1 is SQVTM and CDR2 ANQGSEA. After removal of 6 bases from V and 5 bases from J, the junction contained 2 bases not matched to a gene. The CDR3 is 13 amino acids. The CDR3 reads CSVWTSGGETQYF. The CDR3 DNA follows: TGCAGCGTGTGGACTAGCGGGGGGGAGACCCAGTACTTC.

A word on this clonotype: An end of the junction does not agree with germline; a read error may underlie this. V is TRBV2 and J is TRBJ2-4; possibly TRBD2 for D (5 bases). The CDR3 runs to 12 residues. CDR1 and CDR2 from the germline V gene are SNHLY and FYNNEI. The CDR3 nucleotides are TGCGCCAGCAGTGATGACGGGAATGAGCAGTACTTC. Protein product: CASSDDGNEQYF. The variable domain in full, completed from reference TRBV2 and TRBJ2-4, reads EPEVTQTPSHQVTQMGQEVILRCVPISNHLYFYWYRQILGQKVEFLVSFYNNEISEKSEIFDDQFSVERPDGSNFTLKIRSTKLEDSAMYFCASSDDGNEQYFGAGTRLSVL.

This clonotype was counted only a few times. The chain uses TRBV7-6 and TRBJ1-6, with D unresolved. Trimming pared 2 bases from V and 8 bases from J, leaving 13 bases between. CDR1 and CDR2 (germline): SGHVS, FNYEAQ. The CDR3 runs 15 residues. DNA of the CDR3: TGTGCCAGCAGCTTATTCCCTCGTCCGGATTCACCCCTCCACTTT. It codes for CASSLFPRPDSPLHF.

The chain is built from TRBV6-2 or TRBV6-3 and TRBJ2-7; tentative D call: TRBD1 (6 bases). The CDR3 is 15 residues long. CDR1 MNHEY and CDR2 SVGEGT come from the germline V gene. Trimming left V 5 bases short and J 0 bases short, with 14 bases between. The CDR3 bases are TGTGCCAGCAGTGGACAGTTACTAAGCTCCTACGAGCAGTACTTC. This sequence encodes CASSGQLLSSYEQYF.

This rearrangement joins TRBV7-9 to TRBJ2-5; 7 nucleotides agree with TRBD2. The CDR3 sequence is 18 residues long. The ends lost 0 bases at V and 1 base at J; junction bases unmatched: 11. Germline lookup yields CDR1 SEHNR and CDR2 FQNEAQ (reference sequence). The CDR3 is CASSLALGPSGIQETQYF. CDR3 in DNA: TGTGCCAGCAGCTTAGCGCTGGGGCCTAGCGGCATCCAAGAGACCCAGTACTTC.

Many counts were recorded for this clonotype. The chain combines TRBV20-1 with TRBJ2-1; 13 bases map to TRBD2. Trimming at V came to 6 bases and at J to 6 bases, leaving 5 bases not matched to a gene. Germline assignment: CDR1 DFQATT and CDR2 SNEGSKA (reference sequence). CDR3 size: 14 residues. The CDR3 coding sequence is TGCAGTGCACCCGGACTAGCGGGAGTCAATGAGCAGTTCTTC. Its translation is CSAPGLAGVNEQFF.

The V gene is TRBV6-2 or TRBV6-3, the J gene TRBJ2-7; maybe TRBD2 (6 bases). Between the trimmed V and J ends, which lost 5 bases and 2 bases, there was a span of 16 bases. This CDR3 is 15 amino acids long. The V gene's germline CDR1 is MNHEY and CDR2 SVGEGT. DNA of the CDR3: TGTGCCAGCAGTCCTCGAGGGGAGGTTCCCTACGAGCAGTACTTC. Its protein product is CASSPRGEVPYEQYF.

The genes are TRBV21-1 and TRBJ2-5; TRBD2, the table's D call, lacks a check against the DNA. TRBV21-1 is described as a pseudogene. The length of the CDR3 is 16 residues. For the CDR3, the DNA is TGTGTCAGCAGCAAAGATGGGGGAGGGCCTGAGGAGACCCAGTACTTC. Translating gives CVSSKDGGGPEETQYF.

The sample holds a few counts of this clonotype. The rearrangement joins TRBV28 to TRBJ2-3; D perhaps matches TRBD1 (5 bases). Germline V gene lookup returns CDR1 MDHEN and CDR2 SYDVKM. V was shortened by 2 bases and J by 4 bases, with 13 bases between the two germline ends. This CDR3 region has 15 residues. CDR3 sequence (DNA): TGTGCCAGCAGTTTAGCGGACAAGGAGCCAGATACGCAGTATTTT. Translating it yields CASSLADKEPDTQYF.

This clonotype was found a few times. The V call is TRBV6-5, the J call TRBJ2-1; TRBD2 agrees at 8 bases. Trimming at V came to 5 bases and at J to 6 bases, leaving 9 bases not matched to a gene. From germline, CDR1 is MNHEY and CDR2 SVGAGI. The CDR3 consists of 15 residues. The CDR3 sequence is CASSNSGRPANEQFF. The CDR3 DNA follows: TGTGCCAGCAGTAACAGCGGGAGACCTGCCAATGAGCAGTTCTTC.